The clone carrying this TCR beta chain appeared many times. Its specificity is unknown. The data stem from a study of T cells in Graves' hyperthyroidism and ophthalmopathy. From germline, CDR1 is LGHDT and CDR2 YNNKEL (reference sequence). The V end was cut by 1 base, the J end by 11 bases, with 14 bases between. The CDR3 extends over 13 amino acids. For Graves' hyperthyroidism to be stable, ophthalmopathy could not progress within 18 months. Exclusion followed for patients with uncontrolled infection, other autoimmune disease, pregnancy or lactation. General study findings and limits: Blood also contained most expanded thyroid clonotypes above 0.001. The model identified upcoming ophthalmopathy a median 6.5 months ahead of onset.

RNA transcripts provided the source from which TCR beta CDR3 regions were amplified. First-round RT-PCR targeting the TCR CDR3 was performed with the HTBI primer set. TCRdb used MiXCR to reprocess the multiplex PCR reads, holding one entry per CDR3 protein. The data hold more than 550,000 distinct CDR3 sequences, with roughly 17% observed a single time. The source material was blood. V usage is TRBV3-1 and J usage is TRBJ2-5; D is possibly TRBD1 or TRBD2 (5 bases each). This sequence was found in a man in his forties or fifties with Graves' hyperthyroidism. CDR3 nucleotide sequence: TGTGCCAGCAGCCAAGTGGGGGAAACTAAACAGTACTTC. Its translation is CASSQVGETKQYF.